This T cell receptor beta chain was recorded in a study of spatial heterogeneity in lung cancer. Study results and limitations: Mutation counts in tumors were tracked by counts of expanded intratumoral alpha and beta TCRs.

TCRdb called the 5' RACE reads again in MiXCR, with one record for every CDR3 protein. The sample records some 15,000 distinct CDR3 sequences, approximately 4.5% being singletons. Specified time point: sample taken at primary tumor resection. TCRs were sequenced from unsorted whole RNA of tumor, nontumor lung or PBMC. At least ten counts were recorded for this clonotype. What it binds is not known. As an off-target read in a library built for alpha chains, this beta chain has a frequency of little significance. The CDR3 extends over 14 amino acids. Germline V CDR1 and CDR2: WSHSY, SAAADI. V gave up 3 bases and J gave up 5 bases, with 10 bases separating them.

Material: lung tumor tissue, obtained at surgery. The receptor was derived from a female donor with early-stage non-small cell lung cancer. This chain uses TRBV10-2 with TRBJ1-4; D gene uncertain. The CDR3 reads CASSDLDGNEKLFF. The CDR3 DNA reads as TGCGCCAGCAGTGACTTGGACGGGAATGAAAAACTGTTTTTT.